A selection of T cell receptor beta chains follows, all from one sample in a study of cytomegalovirus exposure and HLA in healthy donors. Assay used: immunoSEQ multiplex PCR; TCRdb lists only in-frame clones, some missing. In the table there are approximately 81,000 clones, just under 95% of which are singletons. The sample consisted of PBMCs. The origin of the receptors is a man aged 18 to 29 in good health and CMV-seronegative. CDR3s include the opening cysteine and the closing phenylalanine or tryptophan. The D gene is left open where the match is weak. Expanded clones get a size class; other rows say once, few or many, or leave the size out.

>TRBV4-1|.|.|TRBJ2-1
TGCGCCAGCAGCCAAGGGTCACGGAGCTCCTACAATGAGCAGTTCTTC
CASSQGSRSSYNEQFF
>TRBV4-2|TRBD2|once|TRBJ2-7
TGTGCCAGCAGCCAAGGACTAGCGGGGCCCAGCTCCTACGAGCAGTACTTC
CASSQGLAGPSSYEQYF
>TRBV18|TRBD1|.|TRBJ2-7
TGTGCCAGCTCACCTGCTGACAGGGTGTCTTCCTACGAGCAGTACTTC
CASSPADRVSSYEQYF
>TRBV27|TRBD1|.|TRBJ1-2
TGTGCCAGCAGTTTCCACTCGGGACAGCTTATGCGCGGCTACACCTTC
CASSFHSGQLMRGYTF
>TRBV19|TRBD2|.|TRBJ2-1
TGTGCCAGTAGTATAGGGACTAGCGGGTCTCGCGATGAGCAGTTCTTC
CASSIGTSGSRDEQFF
>TRBV14|.|.|TRBJ2-3
TGTGCCAGCAGCCAAGGGAGGGTATGGGCCACAGATACGCAGTATTTT
CASSQGRVWATDTQYF
>TRBV7-3|TRBD2|.|TRBJ2-7
TGTGCCAGCAGCTTAGGGGGGTTAGCGGGAGGCGAGCAGTACTTC
CASSLGGLAGGEQYF
>TRBV4-3|.|.|TRBJ2-1
TGCGCCAGCAGCCTCAACAACGGGAAGCAGTTCTTC
CASSLNNGKQFF
>TRBV19|TRBD1|.|TRBJ2-7
TGTGCCAGTAGTCCACACAGGGGGCCACCCTACGAGCAGTACTTC
CASSPHRGPPYEQYF
>TRBV5-8|TRBD1|.|TRBJ1-5
TGTGCCAGCAGCTCCGGGACAGGGCACATCAATCAGCCCCAGCATTTT
CASSSGTGHINQPQHF
>TRBV4-2|.|few|TRBJ1-3
TGTGCCAGCAGCCAACCTGGCCGGACAGCTGGAAACACCATATATTTT
CASSQPGRTAGNTIYF
>TRBV6-1|TRBD1|.|TRBJ2-7
TGTGCCAGCAGGAGACCGGGACAGCTAGCCTACGAGCAGTACTTC
CASRRPGQLAYEQYF
>TRBV19|TRBD1|.|TRBJ2-7
TGTGCCAGTAGTATTTATTCGACAGGGGGCGCGTACGAGCAGTACTTC
CASSIYSTGGAYEQYF
>TRBV21-1|.|.|TRBJ2-2
TGTGCCAGCAGCAAAGATGGAGACTACACCGGGGAGCTGTTTTTT
CASSKDGDYTGELFF
>TRBV2|TRBD2|.|TRBJ2-3
TGTGCCAGCAGTGAATACCCAACTAGCGGGAGAGGCACAGATACGCAGTATTTT
CASSEYPTSGRGTDTQYF
>TRBV27|.|.|TRBJ2-1
TGTGCCAGCAGTTTATCGTGGGGCGGGGTATACAATGAGCAGTTCTTC
CASSLSWGGVYNEQFF
>TRBV6-5|.|once|TRBJ2-1
TGTGCCAGCAGTAAACTAGCAGGTCGGTACAATGAGCAGTTCTTC
CASSKLAGRYNEQFF
>TRBV27|.|.|TRBJ1-5
TGTGCCAGCAGTTTAGTCGGGCAGGGAAATCAGCCCCAGCATTTT
CASSLVGQGNQPQHF
>TRBV29-1|TRBD2|.|TRBJ2-7
TGCAGCGCATCCGGGGGGATCTCCTACGAGCAGTACTTC
CSASGGISYEQYF
>TRBV29-1|.|.|TRBJ1-2
TGCAGCGTCGAGGGCCCGGGGGGCTATGGCTACACCTTC
CSVEGPGGYGYTF
>TRBV28|TRBD1|.|TRBJ1-4
TGTGCCAGCAGTCTCCCGGGGGGACAGGGTAATGAAAAACTGTTTTTT
CASSLPGGQGNEKLFF
>TRBV27|.|.|TRBJ2-7
TGTGCCAGCAGTTTATCACCCGACAGTACCTACGAGCAGTACTTC
CASSLSPDSTYEQYF
>TRBV5-5|.|.|TRBJ2-7
TGTGCCAGCAGCCAGACAGCTTACGAGCAGTACTTC
CASSQTAYEQYF
>TRBV28|.|.|TRBJ2-1
TGTGCCAGCAGTTTCCCGACAGACAATGAGCAGTTCTTC
CASSFPTDNEQFF
>TRBV10-3|.|once|TRBJ1-1
TGTGCCACCCAACGGACAGACATCATGAACACTGAAGCTTTCTTT
CATQRTDIMNTEAFF
>TRBV6-5|TRBD1|.|TRBJ2-1
TGTGCCAGCAGCCCCGGGACAGGGCTACACAATGAGCAGTTCTTC
CASSPGTGLHNEQFF
>TRBV6-1|TRBD1|.|TRBJ2-1
TGTGCCAGCAGTGAAGGACAGGGCGGCTACAATGAGCAGTTCTTC
CASSEGQGGYNEQFF
>TRBV11-3|.|.|TRBJ1-1
TGTGCCAGCAGCCCCTTTTGGCGGGAGGGAACTGAAGCTTTCTTT
CASSPFWREGTEAFF
>TRBV7-9|.|.|TRBJ1-1
TGTGCCAGCAGCCCTGGGTGGGCGAACACTGAAGCTTTCTTT
CASSPGWANTEAFF
>TRBV18|TRBD1|.|TRBJ1-2
TGTGCCAGCTCACCACCAAGCGGACAGGGGATCTATGGCTACACCTTC
CASSPPSGQGIYGYTF
>TRBV19|.|.|TRBJ1-2
TGTGCCAGTAGTGGTGGGGCTTTTTCGGCCTCGAATGGCTACACCTTC
CASSGGAFSASNGYTF
>TRBV19|.|.|TRBJ1-1
TGTGCCAGTAGTATAAGGGACTCCTCAACCCGGGCTTTCTTT
CASSIRDSSTRAFF
>TRBV19|.|.|TRBJ1-6
TGTGCCAGTAGTATATCCGGGACCTATAATTCACCCCTCCACTTT
CASSISGTYNSPLHF
>TRBV7-9|.|.|TRBJ1-1
TGTGCCAGCAGCTTACAGCGGAACACTGAAGCTTTCTTT
CASSLQRNTEAFF
>TRBV7-9|TRBD2|once|TRBJ2-5
TGTGCCAGCAGCGCCCGACTAGCGGGGGAACAAGAGACCCAGTACTTC
CASSARLAGEQETQYF
>TRBV5-6|TRBD2|.|TRBJ2-5
TGTGCCAGCAGCCCGGGGTGGAGCGGGGGGTTGTTGGAGACCCAGTACTTC
CASSPGWSGGLLETQYF
>TRBV6-5|.|.|TRBJ1-2
TGTGCCAGCAGCCCTACGGGGGATGGCTACACCTTC
CASSPTGDGYTF
>TRBV2|TRBD1|.|TRBJ1-2
TGTGCCAGCAGCTTCTTACAGGGGGACTATGGCTACACCTTC
CASSFLQGDYGYTF
>TRBV25-1|TRBD1|.|TRBJ1-2
TGTGCCAGCAAACAGGGGAACTATGGCTACACCTTC
CASKQGNYGYTF
>TRBV4-1|.|.|TRBJ1-1
TGCGCCAGCAGCCAGCCGGGACAAACCACTGAAGCTTTCTTT
CASSQPGQTTEAFF
>TRBV12-5|.|.|TRBJ1-5
TGTGCTAGTGGTTTGATTGACAGGAAAAATCAGCCCCAGCATTTT
CASGLIDRKNQPQHF